A selection of T cell receptor beta chains follows, all from one sample in a study of cytomegalovirus exposure and HLA in healthy donors. Using immunoSEQ multiplex PCR, the repertoire was profiled, and TCRdb retains in-frame clones only, with some absent. The sample lists approximately 160,000 clones; 60% to 85% were seen once. Sequencing was done on a sample of PBMCs. The source is a woman between 40 and 50 years old in good health and CMV-seropositive. Both conserved end residues are part of each CDR3. The D gene is left open where the match is weak. Clone size is given for some rows only: seen once, a few or many times, or a class if the clone is expanded.

D | J | V | size | CDR3 | DNA
- | TRBJ1-6 | TRBV15 | - | CATSRARPGTPYSPLHF | TGTGCCACCAGCAGAGCCCGTCCCGGGACACCTTATTCACCCCTCCACTTT
TRBD1 | TRBJ1-4 | TRBV6-5 | - | CASTSSGRGLEKLFF | TGTGCCAGCACGTCATCGGGCAGGGGGTTGGAAAAACTGTTTTTT
- | TRBJ1-3 | TRBV18 | - | CASSPSGVFSGNTIYF | TGTGCCAGCTCACCATCAGGGGTCTTCTCTGGAAACACCATATATTTT
TRBD1 | TRBJ1-2 | TRBV6-5 | - | CASRKYRGDYGYTF | TGTGCCAGCAGGAAGTACAGGGGAGACTATGGCTACACCTTC
- | TRBJ1-2 | TRBV15 | once | CATSGRENYGYTF | TGTGCCACCAGCGGACGGGAGAACTATGGCTACACCTTC
- | TRBJ1-1 | TRBV2 | - | CASRGGTGAFF | TGTGCCAGCAGAGGAGGGACGGGAGCTTTCTTT
- | TRBJ1-2 | TRBV6-6 | - | CASSPPGVFYGYTF | TGTGCCAGCAGTCCCCCCGGGGTCTTCTATGGCTACACCTTC
- | TRBJ1-5 | TRBV6-1 | - | CASSESGRPQHF | TGTGCCAGCAGTGAATCTGGGAGGCCCCAGCATTTT
- | TRBJ2-1 | TRBV6-5 | - | CASSLLPYNEQFF | TGTGCCAGCAGTCTACTCCCATACAATGAGCAGTTCTTC
- | TRBJ1-1 | TRBV7-8 | - | CASSPNPGTRAFF | TGTGCCAGCAGCCCGAACCCCGGAACGAGGGCTTTCTTT
TRBD1 | TRBJ2-2 | TRBV10-3 | - | CAISGDRGTGELFF | TGTGCCATCAGTGGGGACAGGGGTACCGGGGAGCTGTTTTTT
TRBD1 | TRBJ1-5 | TRBV10-2 | - | CASSSGTADQHF | TGCGCCAGCAGTTCCGGGACAGCAGACCAGCATTTT
- | TRBJ2-2 | TRBV7-9 | once | CASSRVFGFNTGELFF | TGTGCCAGCAGTCGCGTATTCGGGTTCAACACCGGGGAGCTGTTTTTT
TRBD2 | TRBJ2-1 | TRBV10-3 | - | CAISGFGGAGNNEQFF | TGTGCCATCAGTGGGTTCGGGGGGGCCGGGAACAATGAGCAGTTCTTC
- | TRBJ2-3 | TRBV19 | - | CASSSSSRLREESQYF | TGTGCCAGTAGTAGCTCCTCCCGCCTCAGGGAGGAAAGCCAGTATTTT
- | TRBJ1-1 | TRBV29-1 | - | CSTRTVGTEAFF | TGCAGCACCCGGACAGTGGGCACTGAAGCTTTCTTT
- | TRBJ1-2 | TRBV4-3 | - | CASSPNGEDYGYTF | TGCGCCAGCAGCCCAAACGGGGAGGACTATGGCTACACCTTC
- | TRBJ1-3 | TRBV7-9 | - | CASSPRVLSGNTIYF | TGTGCCAGCAGCCCCCGGGTTCTCTCTGGAAACACCATATATTTT
TRBD2 | TRBJ2-3 | TRBV10-3 | - | CAISESRGGTDTQYF | TGTGCCATCAGTGAGTCGCGGGGGGGCACAGATACGCAGTATTTT
TRBD1 | TRBJ2-5 | TRBV11-2 | - | CASSLVTGAQETQYF | TGTGCCAGCAGCTTAGTTACAGGGGCCCAAGAGACCCAGTACTTC
TRBD2 | TRBJ2-3 | TRBV4-2 | few | CASSQGGGEADTQYF | TGTGCCAGCAGCCAAGGCGGGGGGGAGGCAGATACGCAGTATTTT
- | TRBJ1-2 | TRBV6-5 | - | CASWGLYGYTF | TGTGCCAGCTGGGGACTTTATGGCTACACCTTC
- | TRBJ2-3 | TRBV12-2 | - | CASRLVWGQSTDTQYF | TGTGCAAGTCGCTTAGTGTGGGGACAGTCCACAGATACGCAGTATTTT
TRBD2 | TRBJ2-1 | TRBV9 | - | CASSAGAGGESSYNEQFF | TGTGCCAGCAGCGCCGGAGCGGGGGGGGAAAGCTCCTACAATGAGCAGTTCTTC
- | TRBJ2-1 | TRBV4-2 | few | CASSQDPRYNEQFF | TGTGCCAGCAGCCAAGACCCCCGGTACAATGAGCAGTTCTTC
TRBD2 | TRBJ2-2 | TRBV2 | - | CASSGSGTSLGTGELFF | TGTGCCAGCAGTGGATCCGGGACTAGTTTGGGCACCGGGGAGCTGTTTTTT
- | TRBJ1-1 | TRBV2 | - | CASSLQGTNTEAFF | TGTGCCAGCAGCCTTCAGGGGACGAACACTGAAGCTTTCTTT
TRBD1 | TRBJ2-2 | TRBV29-1 | - | CSGGTGFAGELFF | TGCAGCGGGGGGACAGGGTTTGCCGGGGAGCTGTTTTTT
- | TRBJ2-4 | TRBV19 | - | CASSISPGAGAGVAKNIQYF | TGTGCCAGTAGTATATCCCCAGGGGCTGGGGCGGGGGTAGCCAAAAACATTCAGTACTTC
- | TRBJ1-5 | TRBV19 | - | CASTPEYSNQPQHF | TGTGCCAGTACCCCAGAATATAGCAATCAGCCCCAGCATTTT
- | TRBJ1-3 | TRBV4-3 | - | CASSQDAREGNTIYF | TGCGCCAGCAGCCAAGATGCCAGGGAAGGAAACACCATATATTTT
TRBD1 | TRBJ1-4 | TRBV7-9 | once | CSSSLAQGANEKLFF | TGTTCCAGCAGCTTAGCGCAGGGGGCTAATGAAAAACTGTTTTTT
TRBD2 | TRBJ2-7 | TRBV30 | - | CAWNGLAGSYEQYF | TGTGCCTGGAACGGACTAGCGGGGTCCTACGAGCAGTACTTC
TRBD1 | TRBJ2-1 | TRBV18 | - | CASSPGQGFYEQFF | TGTGCCAGCTCACCAGGACAGGGATTTTATGAGCAGTTCTTC
TRBD1 | TRBJ2-2 | TRBV28 | - | CASQPGQGGPGELFF | TGTGCCAGCCAACCGGGACAGGGGGGACCCGGGGAGCTGTTTTTT
- | TRBJ2-6 | TRBV7-3 | - | CASSASSGANVLTF | TGTGCCAGCAGCGCCAGCTCTGGGGCCAACGTCCTGACTTTC
TRBD2 | TRBJ2-5 | TRBV7-7 | once | CASSPQLAGALGETQYF | TGTGCCAGCAGCCCCCAACTAGCGGGGGCCCTAGGGGAGACCCAGTACTTC
TRBD1 | TRBJ1-6 | TRBV5-6 | - | CASSSGQGGSPLHF | TGTGCCAGCAGCTCGGGACAGGGAGGTTCACCCCTCCACTTT
- | TRBJ1-5 | TRBV7-2 | - | CASSFDGSNQPQHF | TGTGCCAGCAGCTTCGACGGGAGCAATCAGCCCCAGCATTTT
- | TRBJ1-3 | TRBV7-2 | few | CASSLDQGTGNTIYF | TGTGCCAGCAGCTTAGATCAGGGCACCGGAAACACCATATATTTT
TRBD1 | TRBJ2-1 | TRBV27 | once | CASSFLLALGGTGVHEQFF | TGTGCCAGCAGTTTTCTCCTGGCTCTTGGCGGGACAGGGGTCCATGAGCAGTTCTTC
TRBD1 | TRBJ2-7 | TRBV19 | - | CASSLTGVPYEQYF | TGTGCCAGTAGTTTGACAGGGGTCCCCTACGAGCAGTACTTC
- | TRBJ1-6 | TRBV27 | - | CASSLWEGNSPLHF | TGTGCCAGCAGTTTATGGGAGGGAAATTCACCCCTCCACTTT
TRBD2 | TRBJ2-1 | TRBV28 | few | CASSLGRLAGGRGYNEQFF | TGTGCCAGCAGTTTGGGTCGTCTAGCGGGGGGGAGGGGATACAATGAGCAGTTCTTC
- | TRBJ2-5 | TRBV6-5 | - | CASSRADGSGETQYF | TGTGCCAGCAGTAGAGCGGACGGGTCGGGGGAGACCCAGTACTTC
- | TRBJ1-1 | TRBV5-1 | - | CASSFQGGAEAFF | TGCGCCAGCAGCTTCCAGGGTGGGGCTGAAGCTTTCTTT
TRBD2 | TRBJ2-2 | TRBV6-1 | - | CASSEDPSGGTNTGELFF | TGTGCCAGCAGTGAAGATCCTAGCGGGGGGACGAACACCGGGGAGCTGTTTTTT
TRBD2 | TRBJ2-3 | TRBV11-2 | - | CASSLDMGLDADTQYF | TGTGCCAGCAGCTTAGATATGGGACTAGATGCCGATACGCAGTATTTT
- | TRBJ1-4 | TRBV7-8 | - | CASSLEGDSEKLFF | TGTGCCAGCAGCTTAGAAGGGGACTCTGAAAAACTGTTTTTT